The following is a TCR beta chain sequence with its context. Germline-derived CDR1 and CDR2 are MNHNY and SVGAGI (reference sequence). This CDR3 comprises 16 residues. After removal of 2 bases from V and 6 bases from J, the junction contained 11 bases not matched to a gene. These data come from a study of blood T cells in healthy people across ages. Each sample yielded at least 6 micrograms of PBMC total RNA. Through a sample-barcoded 5' primer and a J-beta primer mix, a second PCR was run for roughly 6 to 12 cycles. TCRdb re-analysed the 5' RACE reads in MiXCR, keeping a single row per CDR3 protein. The sample lists under 850,000 distinct CDR3 sequences; around 36% were seen once.

This clonotype was sampled from a man aged 18 to 30 in good health. Source material: blood. This rearrangement joins TRBV6-6 to TRBJ2-3, with 7 bases aligning to TRBD2. CDR3: CASSYLPKRGGDTQYF. DNA for the CDR3: TGTGCCAGCAGTTACCTCCCCAAGCGGGGAGGTGATACGCAGTATTTT.